The count of the clone carrying this T cell receptor (beta chain) is one. The antigen is unknown. This sample is part of a study of T cell responses to AZD1222 COVID-19 vaccine. Broader study findings: With dominance at 160-218 and 743-854, vaccine-associated CD4 TCRs spanned spike.

Generated by immunoSEQ multiplex PCR, the TCRdb table keeps only in-frame clones and is missing some. The sample records about 100,000 clones, 85% to 90% being singletons. The V gene's germline CDR1 is LNHDA and CDR2 SQIVND (reference sequence). CDR3 size: 19 residues. The junction had 13 bases not matched to a gene; V was cut back by 7 bases and J by 3 bases. The sequence was obtained from an adult who received the AZD1222 COVID-19 vaccine. The rearrangement joins TRBV19 to TRBJ2-2; TRBD2 matches at 14 bases. The starting material was peripheral blood, obtained 28 days after the second AZD1222 dose. CDR3 loop: CASTPGLAGAGGYTGELFF. CDR3 DNA sequence: TGTGCCAGTACCCCGGGACTAGCGGGAGCGGGGGGGTACACCGGGGAGCTGTTTTTT.